The entry below describes one T cell receptor (beta chain). The data were produced by immunoSEQ multiplex PCR, yet TCRdb's version contains in-frame clones alone and is incomplete. The profile shows tens of thousands of clones, approximately 89% of them singletons. The data originate from a study of blood T cell repertoires in COVID-19. With 1 base clipped from V and 7 bases from J, the junction kept 5 bases outside the gene matches. The V gene's germline CDR1 is SGDLS and CDR2 YYNGEE. This CDR3 spans 15 amino acids. The sample taken for sequencing was peripheral blood. This receptor was taken from a human donor in a cohort sampled during active COVID-19. The rearrangement uses TRBV9 and TRBJ2-2, with 9 bases aligning to TRBD1. In DNA form, the CDR3 reads TGTGCCAGCAGCGTAACAGGGGGCGCAAACGGGGAGCTGTTTTTT. The encoded protein is CASSVTGGANGELFF. Combining the CDR3 with reference TRBV9 and TRBJ2-2 gives the whole variable domain DSGVTQTPKHLITATGQRVTLRCSPRSGDLSVYWYQQSLDQGLQFLIQYYNGEERAKGNILERFSAQQFPDLHSELNLSSLELGDSALYFCASSVTGGANGELFFGEGSRLTVL.